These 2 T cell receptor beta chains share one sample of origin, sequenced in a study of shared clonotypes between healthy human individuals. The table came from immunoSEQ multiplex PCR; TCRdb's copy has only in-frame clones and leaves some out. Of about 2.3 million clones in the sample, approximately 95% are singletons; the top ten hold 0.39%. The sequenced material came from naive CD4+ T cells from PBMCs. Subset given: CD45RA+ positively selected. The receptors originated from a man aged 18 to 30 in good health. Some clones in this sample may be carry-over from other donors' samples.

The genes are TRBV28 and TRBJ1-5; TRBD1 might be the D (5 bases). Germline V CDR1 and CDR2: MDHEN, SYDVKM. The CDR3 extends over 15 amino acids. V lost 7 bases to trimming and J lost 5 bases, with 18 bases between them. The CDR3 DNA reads TGTGCCAGCACCCCAAGAGGGGAATGGGATCAGCCCCAGCATTTT. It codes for CASTPRGEWDQPQHF.

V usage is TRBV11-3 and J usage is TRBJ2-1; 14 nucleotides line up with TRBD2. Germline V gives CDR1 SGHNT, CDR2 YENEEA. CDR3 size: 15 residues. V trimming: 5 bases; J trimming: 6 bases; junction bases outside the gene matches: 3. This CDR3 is CASSLGTSGSNEQFF. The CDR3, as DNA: TGTGCCAGCAGCCTCGGGACTAGCGGGAGCAATGAGCAGTTCTTC.